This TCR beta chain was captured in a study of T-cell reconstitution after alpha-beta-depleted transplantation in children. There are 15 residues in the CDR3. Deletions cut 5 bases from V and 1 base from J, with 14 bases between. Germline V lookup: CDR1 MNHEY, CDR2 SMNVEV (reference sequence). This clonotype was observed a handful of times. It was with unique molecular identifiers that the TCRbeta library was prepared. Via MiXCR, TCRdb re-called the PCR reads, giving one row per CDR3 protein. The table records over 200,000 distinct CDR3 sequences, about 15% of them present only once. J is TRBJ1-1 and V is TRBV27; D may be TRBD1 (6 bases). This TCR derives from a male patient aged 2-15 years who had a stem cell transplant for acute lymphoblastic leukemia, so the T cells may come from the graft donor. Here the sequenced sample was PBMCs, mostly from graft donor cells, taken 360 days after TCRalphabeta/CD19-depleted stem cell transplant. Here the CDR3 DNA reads TGTGCCAGCAGTAAAGACAGGTTGGCGAACACTGAAGCTTTCTTT. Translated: CASSKDRLANTEAFF.